The 3 T cell receptor beta chains listed next were all sequenced from one sample in a study of T cell repertoires in cytomegalovirus infection. Which antigens these TCRs recognize remains unknown. TCRdb re-analysed the reads in MiXCR, keeping a single row per CDR3 protein. Of 50,000 or so distinct CDR3 sequences listed, 20% are singletons. The material sequenced was PBMCs, sequenced either directly or after in vitro stimulation (not recorded which). These receptors came from a human donor in good health (CMV status not recorded). Some clones in this sample may be carry-over from other donors' samples.

J is TRBJ2-7 and V is TRBV11-2; D is tentatively TRBD1 or TRBD2 (5 bases each). V was trimmed by 7 bases and J by 4 bases, leaving 14 bases between them. Germline CDR1 reads SGHAT; CDR2 reads FQNNGV. This CDR3 is built from 13 residues. DNA for the CDR3: TGTGCCAGCAATATACGAGGGGTATACGAGCAGTACTTC. This gives the protein CASNIRGVYEQYF.

This clonotype was seen many times. The chain couples TRBV7-8 to TRBJ2-7, with D hard to call. With 7 bases removed from V and 1 base from J, the gap between germline ends came to 14 bases. The V gene's germline CDR1 is SGHVS and CDR2 FQNEAQ. The CDR3 extends over 14 amino acids. The CDR3 spells CASTPRSRSYEQYF. CDR3 DNA sequence: TGTGCCAGCACCCCTCGGAGTAGGTCCTACGAGCAGTACTTC.

This clonotype showed up just a few times. V is TRBV19 and J is TRBJ2-7; perhaps D is TRBD1 or TRBD2 (6 bases each). The CDR3 sequence is 17 residues long. Germline assignment: CDR1 LNHDA and CDR2 SQIVND (reference sequence). The germline V and J ends were trimmed by 3 bases and 2 bases, with 20 bases remaining between them. For the CDR3, the DNA is TGTGCCAGTAGTATTCGGCAGGGACACGGGGGCCCCTACGAGCAGTACTTC. This codes for CASSIRQGHGGPYEQYF.